This T cell receptor beta chain was profiled in a study of post-analysis software for immune sequencing data. Study summary: The cohort encompassed relapsing-remitting, secondary progressive and progressive-relapsing multiple sclerosis disease courses. Study-level points and caveats: Controls had lower frequencies than patients of about 5 TRBV segments, which included TRBV5-6, TRBV5-1 and TRBV20-1. Normalized Chao1 diversity in multiple sclerosis patients fell significantly below that of controls.

Points on this clonotype: Antigen specificity is unknown.

V lost 1 base and J 7 bases, leaving 10 bases between the germline ends. The CDR3 is 14 amino acids. In germline, CDR1 is MGHRA, CDR2 YSYEKL. Unique molecular identifiers were built into the TCR beta cDNA libraries. TCRdb re-called the PCR reads through MiXCR, storing one row per CDR3 protein. The sample holds hundreds of thousands of distinct CDR3 sequences, approximately 53% seen once. The chain carries TRBV4-1 and TRBJ2-2, with D hard to call. The sample consisted of blood. This receptor was taken from a girl aged 10-17 years with multiple sclerosis. The CDR3 DNA reads as TGCGCCAGCAGCCAAGGAGTACTATACGGGGAGCTGTTTTTT. It codes for CASSQGVLYGELFF.